This T cell receptor beta chain was identified during a study of shared clonotypes between healthy human individuals. Study at large: Used for every donor were three CD4 naive, three CD4 memory, two CD8 naive and one CD8 memory plate. Broader study findings: In having few donors, the study represented limited genetic and exposure-history diversity. Among non-shared clonotypes, generation probabilities were lower than among those shared by all four donors.

Worth noting for this clone: Antigen: not known.

Germline V gives CDR1 MNHEY, CDR2 SMNVEV (reference sequence). V gave up 5 bases and J gave up 1 base, with 8 bases separating them. There are 13 residues in the CDR3. Sequencing was performed with immunoSEQ multiplex PCR; in TCRdb, only in-frame clones are kept and a portion is missing. This repertoire shows 550,000 to 800,000 clones, around two thirds found once; its top ten account for under 2%. The rearrangement links TRBV27 to TRBJ1-1, with unresolved D. The sequence was collected from a woman in her 30s in good health. Sequenced: memory CD4+ T cells sorted from blood. Documented subset: CD45RA-negative fraction. CDR3: CASSKKKNTEAFF. CDR3 DNA sequence: TGTGCCAGCAGTAAGAAAAAGAACACTGAAGCTTTCTTT.